The rows below give T cell receptor beta chains drawn from one sample of a study of technical replicates of blood from a handful of donors. Only in-frame clones appear in the TCRdb table, and some are missing; sequencing was by immunoSEQ multiplex PCR. This table holds over 30,000 clones, around 94% found once. The specimen sequenced was PBMCs. These receptors were obtained from a human donor in good health. Some clones in this sample may be carry-over from other donors' samples. The CDR3 runs from the conserved cysteine through the conserved F or W. Each record gives: J gene, clone size, V gene, D gene, CDR3 protein, CDR3 DNA. A D gene is named only where the DNA matches it firmly. Part of the rows lack a size; the others show once, few, many or a class for expanded clones.

TRBJ1-1,.,TRBV18,TRBD1,CASSPSGGNTEAFF,TGTGCCAGCTCACCCTCAGGGGGGAACACTGAAGCTTTCTTT
TRBJ2-5,.,TRBV9,.,CASSVLGQTGQETQYF,TGTGCCAGCAGCGTATTAGGACAGACTGGCCAAGAGACCCAGTACTTC
TRBJ1-2,.,TRBV10-3,TRBD1,CAIRLGTALGSYTF,TGTGCCATCAGACTAGGGACAGCCTTGGGTAGCTACACCTTC
TRBJ2-2,.,TRBV7-2,TRBD2,CASSPRRDYNTGELFF,TGTGCCAGCAGCCCACGCAGGGACTATAACACCGGGGAGCTGTTTTTT
TRBJ1-2,.,TRBV4-3,.,CASSQVRGNYGYTF,TGCGCCAGCAGCCAAGTTCGCGGAAACTATGGCTACACCTTC
TRBJ2-6,.,TRBV7-9,TRBD1,CASSSNRGPGANVLTF,TGTGCCAGCAGCTCGAACAGGGGGCCTGGGGCCAACGTCCTGACTTTC
TRBJ2-1,.,TRBV13,TRBD2,CASSLGLAGKNEQFF,TGTGCCAGCAGCCTGGGACTAGCGGGAAAGAATGAGCAGTTCTTC
TRBJ2-3,.,TRBV18,TRBD2,CASSPRLAGAGDTQYF,TGTGCCAGCTCACCCCGACTAGCGGGGGCCGGGGATACGCAGTATTTT
TRBJ1-5,.,TRBV30,.,CAWSRQANQPQHF,TGTGCCTGGAGTAGGCAGGCCAATCAGCCCCAGCATTTT
TRBJ1-6,.,TRBV28,.,CASSAAGVSYNSPLHF,TGTGCCAGCAGCGCCGCGGGGGTTTCCTATAATTCACCCCTCCACTTT
TRBJ1-1,.,TRBV11-2,.,CASSLDVGETAFF,TGTGCCAGCAGCTTAGATGTAGGGGAAACAGCTTTCTTT
TRBJ2-7,.,TRBV29-1,.,CSDPDRKAYEQYF,TGCAGCGACCCCGACAGGAAAGCCTACGAGCAGTACTTC
TRBJ2-7,.,TRBV6-5,.,CASRRDSYYEQYF,TGTGCCAGCAGGCGGGACTCCTACTACGAGCAGTACTTC
TRBJ2-2,once,TRBV6-5,TRBD1,CASTPGGTGELFF,TGTGCCAGCACCCCAGGGGGAACCGGGGAGCTGTTTTTT
TRBJ2-5,once,TRBV30,.,CAWSASEETQYF,TGTGCCTGGAGTGCCAGCGAAGAGACCCAGTACTTC
TRBJ2-7,.,TRBV6-5,.,CASSMDRDLYEQYF,TGTGCCAGCAGTATGGACCGGGATTTATACGAGCAGTACTTC
TRBJ2-3,.,TRBV18,.,CASSLASEINTQYF,TGTGCCAGCTCATTGGCTAGCGAGATAAATACGCAGTATTTT
TRBJ1-4,.,TRBV10-2,.,CASRAATNEKLFF,TGCGCCAGCAGGGCAGCAACTAATGAAAAACTGTTTTTT
TRBJ1-1,.,TRBV7-9,.,CASSLLYGAEAFF,TGTGCCAGCAGCTTACTTTACGGGGCTGAAGCTTTCTTT
TRBJ2-5,.,TRBV4-2,TRBD1,CASSPGTGKSETQYF,TGTGCCAGCAGCCCCGGGACAGGGAAATCAGAGACCCAGTACTTC
TRBJ2-7,.,TRBV6-5,TRBD2,CASRPRRGSYEQYF,TGTGCCAGCAGGCCGCGGCGCGGGAGCTACGAGCAGTACTTC
TRBJ2-1,.,TRBV9,TRBD2,CASSSQRGLTYNEQFF,TGTGCCAGCAGCTCCCAGCGGGGGCTGACCTACAATGAGCAGTTCTTC
TRBJ1-1,.,TRBV5-6,.,CASSLPGPRDTEAFF,TGTGCCAGCAGCCTACCAGGGCCCCGGGACACTGAAGCTTTCTTT
TRBJ2-7,once,TRBV7-2,TRBD1,CASSAGQGSGSEQYF,TGTGCCAGCAGCGCCGGACAGGGTTCGGGATCCGAGCAGTACTTC
TRBJ1-1,.,TRBV29-1,.,CSVGRPRSHTEAFF,TGCAGCGTTGGGCGTCCCAGGTCCCACACTGAAGCTTTCTTT
TRBJ2-1,.,TRBV9,.,CASREVGAFNEQFF,TGTGCCAGCAGGGAGGTGGGAGCCTTCAATGAGCAGTTCTTC
TRBJ2-2,.,TRBV4-3,TRBD1,CASSPGPGGGTGELFF,TGCGCCAGCAGCCCGGGCCCAGGGGGTGGAACCGGGGAGCTGTTTTTT
TRBJ2-1,.,TRBV7-2,.,CASSLEGLSNEQFF,TGTGCCAGCAGCTTAGAGGGGCTTAGCAATGAGCAGTTCTTC
TRBJ2-3,.,TRBV5-1,TRBD2,CASSRGTNFNTDTQYF,TGCGCCAGCAGCCGCGGGACTAACTTCAACACAGATACGCAGTATTTT
TRBJ2-7,once,TRBV11-2,.,CASSIAVGAPYEQYF,TGTGCCAGCAGCATAGCGGTTGGGGCACCCTACGAGCAGTACTTC
TRBJ2-5,once,TRBV2,TRBD2,CASSSGTSGEETQYF,TGTGCCAGCAGTTCCGGGACTAGCGGGGAAGAGACCCAGTACTTC
TRBJ2-5,.,TRBV30,.,CAWSLQETQYF,TGTGCCTGGAGCCTCCAAGAGACCCAGTACTTC
TRBJ2-1,.,TRBV6-4,.,CASSDSKRGGSGHNEQFF,TGTGCCAGCAGTGACTCAAAGCGTGGAGGGTCGGGTCACAATGAGCAGTTCTTC
TRBJ1-2,.,TRBV5-1,.,CASSLDLDYGYTF,TGCGCCAGCAGCCTAGACCTTGACTATGGCTACACCTTC
TRBJ2-2,.,TRBV30,.,CAWSVQGRDTGELFF,TGTGCCTGGAGTGTACAGGGACGGGACACCGGGGAGCTGTTTTTT
TRBJ1-1,.,TRBV2,TRBD1,CASSRQGGNTEAFF,TGTGCCAGCAGCCGACAGGGGGGTAACACTGAAGCTTTCTTT
TRBJ2-7,.,TRBV29-1,TRBD2,CSVAASGRAYEQYF,TGCAGCGTTGCGGCTAGCGGGAGGGCCTACGAGCAGTACTTC
TRBJ1-2,.,TRBV19,TRBD1,CASSLTGGAVYTF,TGTGCCAGTAGTTTGACAGGGGGCGCGGTCTACACCTTC
TRBJ1-2,.,TRBV27,.,CASSAITREDGYTF,TGTGCCAGCAGTGCGATTACCAGGGAAGATGGCTACACCTTC
TRBJ2-7,few,TRBV6-5,.,CASRVSRGTYEQYF,TGTGCCAGCAGGGTCTCCAGGGGAACCTACGAGCAGTACTTC
TRBJ1-5,.,TRBV10-3,.,CAISESQGLGQPQHF,TGTGCCATCAGTGAGTCCCAGGGTCTAGGGCAGCCCCAGCATTTT
TRBJ2-1,few,TRBV4-2,.,CASSQDRTTDEQFF,TGTGCCAGCAGCCAGGATCGGACTACCGATGAGCAGTTCTTC
TRBJ2-7,.,TRBV4-3,.,CASSQDWSRNYEQYF,TGCGCCAGCAGCCAAGATTGGTCCAGAAACTACGAGCAGTACTTC
TRBJ1-4,few,TRBV30,TRBD1,CAWGTGGNEKLFF,TGTGCCTGGGGGACAGGGGGTAATGAAAAACTGTTTTTT
TRBJ2-7,.,TRBV11-3,TRBD1,CAGGGTGTGARYEQYF,TGTGCCGGAGGAGGGACCGGGACAGGGGCAAGATACGAGCAGTACTTC
TRBJ2-1,.,TRBV9,.,CASLCASYNEQFF,TGTGCCAGTTTATGCGCCTCCTACAATGAGCAGTTCTTC
TRBJ1-2,.,TRBV2,.,CASSARPTWEEDYGYTF,TGTGCCAGCAGTGCGAGACCCACTTGGGAGGAGGACTATGGCTACACCTTC
TRBJ1-3,.,TRBV19,.,CATQDGGSSGNTIYF,TGTGCCACCCAGGACGGAGGCTCCTCTGGAAACACCATATATTTT
TRBJ2-7,.,TRBV7-8,TRBD1,CASSDIGTGSPYEQYF,TGTGCCAGCAGCGACATCGGGACAGGGAGTCCCTACGAGCAGTACTTC
TRBJ1-2,.,TRBV7-2,TRBD1,CASSPGQGGLPGYTF,TGTGCCAGCAGCCCCGGACAGGGAGGGCTTCCAGGCTACACCTTC
TRBJ1-1,.,TRBV6-5,TRBD1,CASSYETGVGNTEAFF,TGTGCCAGCAGTTACGAGACAGGGGTGGGGAACACTGAAGCTTTCTTT
TRBJ2-2,.,TRBV5-8,.,CASSFRTAYTGELFF,TGTGCCAGCAGCTTTCGGACAGCATACACCGGGGAGCTGTTTTTT
TRBJ2-7,.,TRBV6-5,.,CASSYARRGLGEQYF,TGTGCCAGCAGTTACGCCAGGAGGGGGCTGGGCGAGCAGTACTTC
TRBJ2-1,.,TRBV27,TRBD2,CASSLTRTVTASGSNEQFF,TGTGCCAGCAGTTTAACCAGGACCGTAACGGCTAGCGGGAGCAATGAGCAGTTCTTC
TRBJ2-2,.,TRBV7-9,TRBD1,CASSPGQGFGTGELFF,TGTGCCAGCAGCCCTGGACAGGGGTTCGGCACCGGGGAGCTGTTTTTT